The present T cell receptor (beta chain) was sequenced within a study of blood T cell repertoires in COVID-19. On the study more broadly: Whether acute or convalescent, the COVID-19 samples came from the United States, Italy and Spain.

Per the study methods: Nucleated cell counts were estimated from reference gene primer amplification. Profiled with immunoSEQ multiplex PCR; TCRdb holds only in-frame clones, not every one. V and J calls and clone size are copied from that table; D and trimming were computed from the DNA. The profile covers more than 250,000 clones, with 84% appearing a single time and 8% to 9.5% taken by the ten largest. This clone turned up a few times. This clonotype was obtained from a human donor in a cohort sampled during active COVID-19. Sequenced input: peripheral blood.

The CDR3 here is CASSLGQGASSSSYEQYF. The CDR3, as DNA: TGCGCCAGCAGCTTGGGACAGGGGGCTTCATCCAGCTCCTACGAGCAGTACTTC. V gene TRBV5-1 combines with J gene TRBJ2-7; 10 nucleotides match TRBD1. V shed 0 bases, J shed 0 bases, and the junction held 9 bases outside the gene matches. CDR3 length: 18 residues. Germline V gene lookup returns CDR1 SGHRS and CDR2 YFSETQ.